This TCR beta chain was sequenced for a study of T cell responses to AZD1222 COVID-19 vaccine. Looked up from germline, CDR1 is SNHLY and CDR2 is FYNNEI. V was pared by 8 bases and J by 10 bases, with 15 bases between. This CDR3 spans 13 amino acids. Sequencing used immunoSEQ multiplex PCR; TCRdb keeps in-frame clones, though not all of them. The table records about 180,000 clones, approximately 91% of them present only once. This clone occurred once. The chain recombines TRBV2 with TRBJ1-6; D unclear. The sequencing here drew on peripheral blood, taken 28 days after the second AZD1222 dose. This sequence originates from an adult who received the AZD1222 COVID-19 vaccine. The CDR3 DNA sequence: TGTGCCAGCTGTACGGGCGAGACGTCACCCCTCCACTTT. This gives the protein CASCTGETSPLHF.